The rows below give T cell receptor beta chains drawn from one sample of a study of esophageal squamous cell carcinoma under preoperative chemotherapy. One entry per CDR3 protein, called by TCRdb with MiXCR from the PCR reads. The table lists about 6,600 distinct CDR3 sequences, about 30% of them singletons. Collection took place from a patient given preoperative chemotherapy. The receptors derive from a human donor with esophageal squamous cell carcinoma. The donor label of this sample is uncertain. Both conserved end residues are part of each CDR3. D genes are given only for firm matches. Size tells how often a clone was seen (once, few, many) or the class of an expanded clone, and some rows leave it out.

V gene: TRBV6-1
J gene: TRBJ2-1
clone size: large
D gene: NA
CDR3 DNA: TGTGCCAGCAGTGAAGCCATCGGGATGTTGCACAATGAGCAGTTCTTC
CDR3 protein: CASSEAIGMLHNEQFF

V gene: TRBV11-3
J gene: TRBJ2-7
clone size: many
D gene: NA
CDR3 DNA: TGTGCCAGCAGCCCCCGAGGGGGGCGGGGCGAGCAGTACTTC
CDR3 protein: CASSPRGGRGEQYF

V gene: TRBV7-9
J gene: TRBJ1-2
clone size: many
D gene: TRBD1
CDR3 DNA: TGTGCCAGCAGCTTACAGGACAGGGAAAGGGGCTACACCTTC
CDR3 protein: CASSLQDRERGYTF

V gene: TRBV27
J gene: TRBJ2-7
clone size: NA
D gene: NA
CDR3 DNA: TGTGCCCAGCCTCCCTGGGTGACAGGAGCCTACAATGAGCAGTACTTC
CDR3 protein: CAQPPWVTGAYNEQYF

V gene: TRBV10-1
J gene: TRBJ2-7
clone size: many
D gene: TRBD1
CDR3 DNA: TGCGCCAGCAGTGATAACAGGGGTTACGAGCAGTACTTC
CDR3 protein: CASSDNRGYEQYF

V gene: TRBV7-2
J gene: TRBJ2-5
clone size: medium-sized
D gene: TRBD1
CDR3 DNA: TGTGCCAGCAGCTTAGCGGCGGGGACAGGGTGGGAGACCCAGTACTTC
CDR3 protein: CASSLAAGTGWETQYF

V gene: TRBV28
J gene: TRBJ1-1
clone size: NA
D gene: NA
CDR3 DNA: TGTGCCAGCAGTTTATGGGGCAGGCGGGAAGCTTTCTTT
CDR3 protein: CASSLWGRREAFF

V gene: TRBV7-6
J gene: TRBJ2-5
clone size: medium-sized
D gene: NA
CDR3 DNA: TGTGCCAGCAGCGACACCCTCCAAGAGACCCAGTACTTC
CDR3 protein: CASSDTLQETQYF

V gene: TRBV6-1
J gene: TRBJ2-1
clone size: NA
D gene: TRBD2
CDR3 DNA: TGTGCCAGCAGTCCCGGGGGGGAGCAGTTCTTC
CDR3 protein: CASSPGGEQFF

V gene: TRBV11-1
J gene: TRBJ2-7
clone size: medium-sized
D gene: TRBD2
CDR3 DNA: TGTGCCAGCAGCCCCGGGACTAGCGGTTACAATGAGCAGTACTTC
CDR3 protein: CASSPGTSGYNEQYF

V gene: TRBV12-3/TRBV12-4
J gene: TRBJ1-4
clone size: NA
D gene: NA
CDR3 DNA: TGTGCCAGCAGCTCACTACAGGGTAGAGGGGAAAAACTGTTTTTT
CDR3 protein: CASSSLQGRGEKLFF

V gene: TRBV7-2
J gene: TRBJ2-3
clone size: medium-sized
D gene: NA
CDR3 DNA: TGTGCCAGCAGCTTAAATAGACTGGTAGACTTCACAGATACGCAGTATTTT
CDR3 protein: CASSLNRLVDFTDTQYF

V gene: TRBV11-3
J gene: TRBJ2-3
clone size: NA
D gene: NA
CDR3 DNA: TGTGCGAGCAGCTCAACAGGGAACACAGATAGGCAGTATTTT
CDR3 protein: CASSSTGNTDRQYF

V gene: TRBV6-1
J gene: TRBJ2-3
clone size: NA
D gene: NA
CDR3 DNA: TGTGCCAGCAGAAGGGGAAGGGCAGATAGGCAGTATTTT
CDR3 protein: CASRRGRADRQYF

V gene: TRBV4-1
J gene: TRBJ2-1
clone size: few
D gene: TRBD2
CDR3 DNA: TGCGCCAGCAGCCAGGGACTAGCGGGAGGGCCTTATGAGCAGTTCTTC
CDR3 protein: CASSQGLAGGPYEQFF

V gene: TRBV7-2
J gene: TRBJ2-4
clone size: once
D gene: NA
CDR3 DNA: TGTGCCAGCAGCCGAGGGCATAGGGGAAATGGAGACATTCAGGAGTTC
CDR3 protein: CASSRGHRGNGDIQEF

V gene: TRBV27
J gene: TRBJ2-3
clone size: medium-sized
D gene: NA
CDR3 DNA: TGTGCCAGCAGTTTGAGGGCGCCCCGCACAGATACGCAGTATTTT
CDR3 protein: CASSLRAPRTDTQYF

V gene: TRBV7-8
J gene: TRBJ2-1
clone size: many
D gene: TRBD2
CDR3 DNA: TGTGCCAGCAGCTTACCGGGACTAGAAAATGAGCAGTTCTTC
CDR3 protein: CASSLPGLENEQFF

V gene: TRBV6-5
J gene: TRBJ2-7
clone size: medium-sized
D gene: TRBD2
CDR3 DNA: TGTGCCAGCAGTTACCTCCCGGGAGGATCCTACGAGCAGTACTTC
CDR3 protein: CASSYLPGGSYEQYF

V gene: TRBV6-5
J gene: TRBJ2-2
clone size: NA
D gene: NA
CDR3 DNA: TGTGCCAGCAGTTACTGGGGAAAGACCGGGGAGCTGTTTTTT
CDR3 protein: CASSYWGKTGELFF

V gene: TRBV6-2/TRBV6-3
J gene: TRBJ2-6
clone size: many
D gene: NA
CDR3 DNA: TGTGCCAGCATCGAGGGTCCCATTTCTGGGGCCAACGTCCTGACTTTC
CDR3 protein: CASIEGPISGANVLTF

V gene: TRBV7-3
J gene: TRBJ2-4
clone size: NA
D gene: NA
CDR3 DNA: TGTGCCAGCAGCTTAAGTGATGGTGAGGAGTGCTTC
CDR3 protein: CASSLSDGEECF

V gene: TRBV2
J gene: TRBJ2-3
clone size: many
D gene: TRBD2
CDR3 DNA: TGTGCCAGCATTCCAGGGACTAGCGGGCCAGATACGCAGTATTTT
CDR3 protein: CASIPGTSGPDTQYF

V gene: TRBV27
J gene: TRBJ2-5
clone size: NA
D gene: NA
CDR3 DNA: TGTGCCAGGAGTTGGTCTCCGAAAGAGACCCAGGACTTC
CDR3 protein: CARSWSPKETQDF

V gene: TRBV12-3/TRBV12-4
J gene: TRBJ2-1
clone size: NA
D gene: NA
CDR3 DNA: TGTGGCAGCAGTGCTAGTAACTCCTACAATGAGCAGTTCTTC
CDR3 protein: CGSSASNSYNEQFF

V gene: TRBV27
J gene: TRBJ1-5
clone size: NA
D gene: NA
CDR3 DNA: TGTGCCAGCAGCCCTACCGACGGGAAGGGGCAGCCCCAGCATTTT
CDR3 protein: CASSPTDGKGQPQHF

V gene: TRBV6-5
J gene: TRBJ2-7
clone size: medium-sized
D gene: TRBD1
CDR3 DNA: TGTGCCTCAACTCCGGGACAGAGCTACGAGCAGTACTTC
CDR3 protein: CASTPGQSYEQYF

V gene: TRBV12-3/TRBV12-4
J gene: TRBJ2-7
clone size: many
D gene: NA
CDR3 DNA: TGTGCCAGCAGTTTAATTTTCGGGGTTACCTACGAGCAGTACTTC
CDR3 protein: CASSLIFGVTYEQYF

V gene: TRBV6-1
J gene: TRBJ2-1
clone size: many
D gene: NA
CDR3 DNA: TGTGCCAGCACTGAACGGCAGGGACGGGGCAATGAGCAGTTCTTC
CDR3 protein: CASTERQGRGNEQFF

V gene: TRBV11-2
J gene: TRBJ2-1
clone size: medium-sized
D gene: NA
CDR3 DNA: TGTGCCAGCAGCTTTAACCGGGAGTACGGTGAGCAGTTCTTC
CDR3 protein: CASSFNREYGEQFF

V gene: TRBV12-3/TRBV12-4
J gene: TRBJ2-7
clone size: many
D gene: TRBD1
CDR3 DNA: TGTGCCAGCAGCCGGGACAGGGCCATCTACGAGCAGTACTTC
CDR3 protein: CASSRDRAIYEQYF

V gene: TRBV6-4
J gene: TRBJ2-1
clone size: few
D gene: NA
CDR3 DNA: TGTGCCAGCAGTGACTCAGGACGGATCAATTACAATGAGCAGTTCTTC
CDR3 protein: CASSDSGRINYNEQFF

V gene: TRBV11-2
J gene: TRBJ2-2
clone size: many
D gene: NA
CDR3 DNA: TGTGCCAGCAGGGTGAGCGGGGAGCTGTTTTTT
CDR3 protein: CASRVSGELFF

V gene: TRBV7-8
J gene: TRBJ2-7
clone size: medium-sized
D gene: NA
CDR3 DNA: TGTGCCAGCAGCTTTGAACCGGCAAAGCAGTACTTC
CDR3 protein: CASSFEPAKQYF

V gene: TRBV6-5
J gene: TRBJ1-6
clone size: many
D gene: TRBD1
CDR3 DNA: TGTGCCAGCAGTTACTCCAGGGGGCAGGCTCATTCACCCCTCCACTTT
CDR3 protein: CASSYSRGQAHSPLHF

V gene: TRBV10-2
J gene: TRBJ2-5
clone size: once
D gene: NA
CDR3 DNA: TGCGCCAGCAATGTGTGGCCGGCGGAGACCCAGTACTTC
CDR3 protein: CASNVWPAETQYF

V gene: TRBV7-6
J gene: TRBJ2-1
clone size: medium-sized
D gene: NA
CDR3 DNA: TGTGCCAGCAGCTTAGCAGGGAGCTCCTACAATGAGCAGTTCTTC
CDR3 protein: CASSLAGSSYNEQFF

V gene: TRBV12-3/TRBV12-4
J gene: TRBJ2-1
clone size: medium-sized
D gene: NA
CDR3 DNA: TGTGCCAGCAGCCTGCAGGGAAACAATGAGCAGTTCTTC
CDR3 protein: CASSLQGNNEQFF

V gene: TRBV6-1
J gene: TRBJ2-1
clone size: medium-sized
D gene: TRBD2
CDR3 DNA: TGTGCCAGCTGGGGACTAGCGGGCACTGAGCAGTTCTTC
CDR3 protein: CASWGLAGTEQFF

V gene: TRBV6-1
J gene: TRBJ2-5
clone size: NA
D gene: NA
CDR3 DNA: TGTGCCAGCAGCGAGCCTTCGGGGGAGGGGGAAGAGGCCCAGGACTTC
CDR3 protein: CASSEPSGEGEEAQDF

V gene: TRBV7-2
J gene: TRBJ2-3
clone size: medium-sized
D gene: NA
CDR3 DNA: TGTGCCAGCAGCTCTCGAGGACAGAGCACAGATACGCAGTATTTT
CDR3 protein: CASSSRGQSTDTQYF

V gene: TRBV27
J gene: TRBJ2-5
clone size: NA
D gene: NA
CDR3 DNA: TGTGCCAGCAGTTTAACAGCCACGAGGTCAGAGACCCAGTACTTC
CDR3 protein: CASSLTATRSETQYF

V gene: TRBV7-8
J gene: TRBJ2-1
clone size: NA
D gene: TRBD1
CDR3 DNA: TGTGCCAGCAGGGTACAAGGACAGGCGAAAAACAATGAGCAGTTCTTC
CDR3 protein: CASRVQGQAKNNEQFF

V gene: TRBV7-6
J gene: TRBJ2-7
clone size: medium-sized
D gene: TRBD1
CDR3 DNA: TGTGCCAGCAGCTTAACCCCGGGACAGGGGTACGAGCAGTACTTC
CDR3 protein: CASSLTPGQGYEQYF

V gene: TRBV7-2
J gene: TRBJ2-7
clone size: NA
D gene: NA
CDR3 DNA: TGTGCCAGCAGGTTTCCCGGCTCGTGGGTGGATGAGCAGGTCTTC
CDR3 protein: CASRFPGSWVDEQVF

V gene: TRBV5-1
J gene: TRBJ2-3
clone size: NA
D gene: TRBD1
CDR3 DNA: TGCGCCAGCAGCTTCATCAGGGACAGGGCAGATACGCAGTATTTT
CDR3 protein: CASSFIRDRADTQYF

V gene: TRBV11-2
J gene: TRBJ2-1
clone size: many
D gene: TRBD1
CDR3 DNA: TGTGCCAGCAGCTTTAGACAGGGCGGTCGTGATGAGCAGTTCTTC
CDR3 protein: CASSFRQGGRDEQFF